The clone carrying this TCR beta chain was seen at least ten times. These data come from a study of T cells in Graves' hyperthyroidism and ophthalmopathy. Study in general: Before any treatment, at initial diagnosis, peripheral blood was collected.

It was RNA transcripts that yielded the amplified TCR beta CDR3 regions. TCR CDR3 regions were first amplified by RT-PCR with HTBI primers. TCRdb independently ran MiXCR on the multiplex PCR reads; one entry per CDR3 protein. Among a few hundred thousand distinct CDR3 sequences listed, around 14% were seen once. The CDR3 runs to 12 residues. Germline values: CDR1 DFQATT, CDR2 SNEGSKA (reference sequence). J gave up 7 bases and V 6 bases, and 5 bases lay outside the gene matches. Patients between 18 and 65 years old had hyperthyroidism, newly diagnosed and lasting under 2 months. The diagnostic basis comprised clinical symptoms, serum thyroxine and TRAb, thyroid ultrasound and orbital computed tomography. Out of approximately 10 ml of fresh peripheral blood came the PBMCs.

J is TRBJ2-7 and V is TRBV20-1, with 11 nucleotides matching TRBD1. The sequenced material came from blood. The clonotype originates from a woman aged 30 to 39 with Graves' hyperthyroidism. CDR3 bases: TGCAGTGCGACGGACAGGGGGCGAGAGCAGTACTTC. Translating it yields CSATDRGREQYF.